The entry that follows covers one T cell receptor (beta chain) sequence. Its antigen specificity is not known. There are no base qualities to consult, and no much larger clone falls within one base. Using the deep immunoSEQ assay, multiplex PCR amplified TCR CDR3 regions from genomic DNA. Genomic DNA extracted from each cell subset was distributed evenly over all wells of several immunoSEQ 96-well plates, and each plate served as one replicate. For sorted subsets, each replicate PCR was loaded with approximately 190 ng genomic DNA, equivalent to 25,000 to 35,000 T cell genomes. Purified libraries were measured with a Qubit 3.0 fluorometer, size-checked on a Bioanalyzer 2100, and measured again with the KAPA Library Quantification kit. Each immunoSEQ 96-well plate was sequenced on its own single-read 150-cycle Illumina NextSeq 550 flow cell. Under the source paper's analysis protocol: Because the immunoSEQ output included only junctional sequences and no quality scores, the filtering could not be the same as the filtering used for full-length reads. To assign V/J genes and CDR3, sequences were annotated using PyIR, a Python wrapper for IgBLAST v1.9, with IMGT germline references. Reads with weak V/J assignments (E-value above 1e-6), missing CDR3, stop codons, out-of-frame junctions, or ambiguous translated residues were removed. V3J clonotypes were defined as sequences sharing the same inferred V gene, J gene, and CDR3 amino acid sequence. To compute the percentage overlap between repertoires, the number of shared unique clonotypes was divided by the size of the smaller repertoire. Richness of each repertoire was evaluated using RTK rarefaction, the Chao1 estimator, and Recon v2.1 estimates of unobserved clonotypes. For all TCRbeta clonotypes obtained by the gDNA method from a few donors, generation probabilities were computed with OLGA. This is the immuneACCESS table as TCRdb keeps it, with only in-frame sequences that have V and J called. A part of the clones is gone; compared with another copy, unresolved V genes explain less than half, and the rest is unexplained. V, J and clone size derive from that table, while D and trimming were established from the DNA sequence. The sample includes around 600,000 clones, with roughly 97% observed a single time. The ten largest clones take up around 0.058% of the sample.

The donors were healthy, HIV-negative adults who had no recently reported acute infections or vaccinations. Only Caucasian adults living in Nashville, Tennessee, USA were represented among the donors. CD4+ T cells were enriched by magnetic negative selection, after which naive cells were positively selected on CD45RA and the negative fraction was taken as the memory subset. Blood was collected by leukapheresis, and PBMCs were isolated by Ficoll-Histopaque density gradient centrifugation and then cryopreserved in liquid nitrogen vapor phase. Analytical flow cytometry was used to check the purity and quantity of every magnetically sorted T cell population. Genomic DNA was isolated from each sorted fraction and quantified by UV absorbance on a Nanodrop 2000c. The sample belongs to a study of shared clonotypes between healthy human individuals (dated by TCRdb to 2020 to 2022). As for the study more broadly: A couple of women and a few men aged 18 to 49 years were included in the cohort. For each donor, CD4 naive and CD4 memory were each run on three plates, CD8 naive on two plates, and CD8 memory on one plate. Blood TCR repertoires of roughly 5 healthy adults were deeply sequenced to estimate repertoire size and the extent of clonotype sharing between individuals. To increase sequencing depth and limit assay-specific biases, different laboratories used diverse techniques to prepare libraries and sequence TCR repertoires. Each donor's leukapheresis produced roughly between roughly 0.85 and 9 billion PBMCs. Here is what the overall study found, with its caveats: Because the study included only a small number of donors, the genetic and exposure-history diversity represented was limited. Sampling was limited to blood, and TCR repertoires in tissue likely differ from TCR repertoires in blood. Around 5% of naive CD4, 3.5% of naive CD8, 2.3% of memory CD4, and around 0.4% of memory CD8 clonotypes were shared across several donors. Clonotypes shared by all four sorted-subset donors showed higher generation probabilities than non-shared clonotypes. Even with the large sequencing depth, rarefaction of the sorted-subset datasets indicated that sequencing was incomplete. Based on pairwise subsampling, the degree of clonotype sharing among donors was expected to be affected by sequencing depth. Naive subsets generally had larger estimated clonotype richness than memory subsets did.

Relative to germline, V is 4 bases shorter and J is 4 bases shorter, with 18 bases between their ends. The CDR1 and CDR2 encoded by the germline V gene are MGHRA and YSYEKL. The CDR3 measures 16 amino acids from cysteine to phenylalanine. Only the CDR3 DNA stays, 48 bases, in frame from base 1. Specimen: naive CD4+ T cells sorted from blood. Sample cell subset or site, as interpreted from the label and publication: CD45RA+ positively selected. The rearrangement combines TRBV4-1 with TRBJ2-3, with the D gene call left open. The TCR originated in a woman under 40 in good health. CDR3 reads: CASSPDPGLLSDTQYF. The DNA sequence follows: TGCGCCAGCAGCCCCGACCCGGGCCTCTTATCAGATACGCAGTATTTT.